A selection of T cell receptor beta chains follows, all from one sample in a study of patients and donors after allogeneic stem cell transplantation. TCRdb recomputed calls from the RT-PCR reads with MiXCR, one row per CDR3 protein. This table holds 150,000 to 200,000 distinct CDR3 sequences, about 24% found once. The specimen was blood, either unsorted or a sorted T cell fraction (not recorded which). The receptors stem from a human donor who was either an allogeneic HSCT recipient or a stem cell or donor lymphocyte infusion donor (not recorded which). It is not recorded whose cells these are; they may come from a transplant donor. CDR3s include the opening cysteine and the closing phenylalanine or tryptophan.

v_call cdr3_aa
TRBV20-1 CSARGAADSNQPQHF
TRBV15 CATSREVWLAGPTGELFF
TRBV6-1 CASTIGTARQETQYF
TRBV5-1 CASSRGQGIETQYF
TRBV6-5 CASSYPGHGYTF
TRBV7-2 CASSPMRSPLHF
TRBV6-6 CASSYQGGNTIYF
TRBV20-1 CSADPQGLEYF
TRBV6-5 CASSPGDRDSPLHF
TRBV24-1 CATSDRRAGEMGTQYF
TRBV20-1 CSVTGAPYNEQFF
TRBV4-2 CASSRGTGDLTDTQYF
TRBV27 CASSPFPQDTTGNTIYF
TRBV29-1 CSVEKGIGYGYTF
TRBV5-1 CASSKGDRLKDQPQHF
TRBV2 CASSEPSGSSSYNEQFF
TRBV4-3 CASSQGLAANYEQYF
TRBV6-2/TRBV6-3 CASSYSMGRLNTEAFF
TRBV5-8 CASSSGQGPAGNQPQHF
TRBV15 CATSRESQAYNSPLHF
TRBV4-1 CASSQMVWDNEQFF
TRBV24-1 CATSDPGGSRAGELFF
TRBV6-1 CASSDFQGMNTEAFF
TRBV12-3/TRBV12-4 CASSLQGQGDYGYTF
TRBV12-3/TRBV12-4 CASSSVGLGYGYTF
TRBV16 CASTFTLRDNEQFF
TRBV11-2 CASSSGPYSYNEQFF
TRBV5-1 CASSLDGVNEQFF
TRBV28 CASSLAPTMTSGREHEQFF
TRBV27 CASSLSGAAGNTIYF
TRBV20-1 CSAREGGRTTEAFF
TRBV29-1 CSVAGVGEKLFF
TRBV9 CASSKQGAQETEAFF
TRBV6-5 CASSYYERRDRGRTEAFF
TRBV5-1 CASSQGQGNEKLFF
TRBV5-1 CASSLVAGDTGELFF
TRBV5-1 CASSLITETEAFF
TRBV5-1 CASSIETGADGYTF
TRBV7-2 CASSLIKGTGELFF
TRBV9 CASAGYYNEQFF